Presented here are 12 T cell receptor beta chains from one specimen sequenced in a study of blood T cell repertoires in COVID-19 (dated by TCRdb to the early 2020s). The library was prepared using the immunoSEQ multiplex PCR assay. In its TCRdb copy, this immuneACCESS table keeps in-frame sequences only and misses some clones. Where compared with another copy, unresolved V genes explain less than half of these, and the others have no known cause. The sample records 200,000 to 250,000 clones, 83% of which are singletons. The ten largest account for 3.6% of the sample. Sequences were obtained from PBMCs or T cells enriched from blood (not recorded which). The receptors were gathered from a woman in her 40s who had been exposed to COVID-19.

In this sample, this clone turned up a few times. CDR3: CASGLSGHEQYF. DNA of the CDR3: TGCGCCAGTGGACTCTCTGGCCACGAGCAGTACTTC. The chain recombines TRBV5-1 with TRBJ2-7; D is possibly TRBD2 (5 bases). Germline V gene lookup returns CDR1 SGHRS and CDR2 YFSETQ. V was clipped by 8 bases and J by 5 bases, with 14 bases between them. The CDR3 has 12 amino acids.

For this clone: The junction departs from the called germline gene at one end, perhaps through a read error. The rearrangement joins TRBV6-5 to TRBJ1-2, with 8 bases matching TRBD1. Germline V gives CDR1 MNHEY, CDR2 SVGAGI. CDR3 length: 12 residues. The CDR3 loop is CASSPGQGRNHF. The CDR3 region has the DNA TGTGCCAGCAGCCCCGGACAGGGTCGGAACCACTTC.

V usage is TRBV28 and J usage is TRBJ2-7, with 8 nucleotides matching TRBD2. V lost 3 bases to trimming and J lost 6 bases; unmatched junction nucleotides: 4. Germline V gene data show CDR1 as MDHEN and CDR2 as SYDVKM. This CDR3 is built from 13 residues. The chain's CDR3 is CASSLTGGVEQYF. Here the CDR3 DNA reads TGTGCCAGCAGTTTGACGGGGGGGGTCGAGCAGTACTTC. Combining the CDR3 with reference TRBV28 and TRBJ2-7 gives the whole variable domain DVKVTQSSRYLVKRTGEKVFLECVQDMDHENMFWYRQDPGLGLRLIYFSYDVKMKEKGDIPEGYSVSREKKERFSLILESASTNQTSMYLCASSLTGGVEQYFGPGTRLTVT.

The V call is TRBV30, the J call TRBJ1-5, with D possibly being TRBD1 (5 bases). The length of the CDR3 is 17 residues. Trimming took off 2 bases at V and 4 bases at J, with 21 bases between the two ends. Germline V gives CDR1 GTSNPN, CDR2 SVGIG (reference sequence). The CDR3 sequence: CAWSSPLAAGWNQPQHF. The CDR3 DNA follows: TGTGCCTGGAGTTCGCCCTTGGCGGCAGGGTGGAATCAGCCCCAGCATTTT. Full variable domain (remainder filled in from reference TRBV30 and TRBJ1-5): SQTIHQWPATLVQPVGSPLSLECTVEGTSNPNLYWYRQAAGRGLQLLFYSVGIGQISSEVPQNLSASRPQDRQFILSSKKLLLSDSGFYLCAWSSPLAAGWNQPQHFGDGTRLSIL.

The chain carries TRBV19 and TRBJ1-2, with no clear D. Deletions cut 3 bases from V and 3 bases from J, with 8 bases between. CDR3 size: 13 residues. Germline assignment: CDR1 LNHDA and CDR2 SQIVND (reference sequence). The CDR3 DNA sequence: TGTGCCAGTAGTATGTGGCGGCACTATGGCTACACCTTC. The encoded protein is CASSMWRHYGYTF.

V is TRBV5-1 and J is TRBJ2-7; D is possibly TRBD2 (5 bases). The CDR3 length is 13 residues. Trimming cost V 2 bases and J 7 bases, with 13 bases left between them. The germline V gene has CDR1 SGHRS and CDR2 YFSETQ. CDR3 loop: CASSFEGAGEQYF. The CDR3 DNA sequence: TGCGCCAGCAGCTTCGAGGGTGCGGGTGAGCAGTACTTC.

The chain combines TRBV7-2 with TRBJ1-1; D is unclear. CDR3 size: 18 residues. Germline V gives CDR1 SGHTA, CDR2 FQGNSA. The germline V and J ends were trimmed by 3 bases and 0 bases, with 20 bases remaining between them. Here the CDR3 reads CASSFLPVAIGMNTEAFF. DNA of the CDR3: TGTGCCAGCAGCTTTTTACCTGTAGCTATTGGAATGAACACTGAAGCTTTCTTT.

This clone was detected only a few times. The chain joins TRBV7-2 to TRBJ1-2, with 7 positions matching TRBD1. Germline V lookup: CDR1 SGHTA, CDR2 FQGNSA. The trim removed 5 bases at V and 4 bases at J, leaving 7 bases unmatched. This CDR3 comprises 14 residues. The CDR3 region is CASSTTTGIYGYTF. DNA of the CDR3: TGTGCCAGCAGCACCACGACAGGGATCTATGGCTACACCTTC.

The V gene is TRBV14, the J gene TRBJ1-5; TRBD1 aligns across 7 bases. The CDR3 runs 16 residues. V was pared by 6 bases and J by 7 bases, with 15 bases of the junction left unmatched. CDR1 SGHDN and CDR2 FVKESK come from the germline V gene. The CDR3 reads CASRRCRGGVRQPQHF. Written as DNA, the CDR3 is TGTGCCAGCAGGAGATGTAGAGGGGGCGTAAGGCAGCCCCAGCATTTT.

The CDR3 loop reads CASSRATLGWKPQHF. For the CDR3, the DNA is TGTGCCAGCAGTCGTGCGACTCTGGGTTGGAAGCCCCAGCATTTT. The chain has TRBV28 and TRBJ1-5; D is ambiguous. Germline V CDR1 and CDR2: MDHEN, SYDVKM. This CDR3 has 15 residues. Trimming shortened V by 5 bases and J by 8 bases, and 19 bases separated the two germline ends. The complete variable domain, with remaining parts taken from reference TRBV28 and TRBJ1-5, reads DVKVTQSSRYLVKRTGEKVFLECVQDMDHENMFWYRQDPGLGLRLIYFSYDVKMKEKGDIPEGYSVSREKKERFSLILESASTNQTSMYLCASSRATLGWKPQHFGDGTRLSIL.

The table lists this clone with a count of one. The V gene is TRBV27, the J gene TRBJ2-1, with TRBD2 matching 9 bases. V lost 5 bases to trimming and J lost 4 bases; unmatched junction nucleotides: 6. Per germline, CDR1 MNHEY and CDR2 SMNVEV (reference sequence). This CDR3 comprises 15 residues. For the CDR3, the DNA is TGTGCCAGCAGTCCACTGACTAGCGGTTACAATGAGCAGTTCTTC. It is translated as CASSPLTSGYNEQFF.

DNA for the CDR3: TGCGCCAGCACCTCGGGCGGGGGGACCTACAATGAGCAGTTCTTC. Amino acids: CASTSGGGTYNEQFF. The rearrangement links TRBV5-1 to TRBJ2-1, with 8 nucleotides matching TRBD2. This CDR3 is built from 15 residues. The V segment lost 6 bases and the J segment 2 bases; nucleotides outside the gene matches: 7. CDR1 and CDR2 from the germline V gene are SGHRS and YFSETQ.